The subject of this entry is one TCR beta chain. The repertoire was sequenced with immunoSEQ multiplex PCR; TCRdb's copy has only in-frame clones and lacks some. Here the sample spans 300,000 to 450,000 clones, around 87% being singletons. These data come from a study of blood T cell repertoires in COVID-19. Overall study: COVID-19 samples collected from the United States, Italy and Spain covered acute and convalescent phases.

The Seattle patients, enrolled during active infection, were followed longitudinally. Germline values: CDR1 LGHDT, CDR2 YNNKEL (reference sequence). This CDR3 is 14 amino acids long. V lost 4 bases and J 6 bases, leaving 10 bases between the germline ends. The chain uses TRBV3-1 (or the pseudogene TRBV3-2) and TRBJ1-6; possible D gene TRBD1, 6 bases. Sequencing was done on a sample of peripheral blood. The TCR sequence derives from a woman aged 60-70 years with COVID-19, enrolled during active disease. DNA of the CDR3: TGTGCCAGCAGCCCGACAGGTGCTAATTCACCCCTCCACTTT. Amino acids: CASSPTGANSPLHF.